The 23 T cell receptor beta chains in this list originate from one sample, sequenced in a study of T cell responses to AZD1222 COVID-19 vaccine. The data were produced by immunoSEQ multiplex PCR, yet TCRdb's version contains in-frame clones alone and is incomplete. The sample consists of approximately 120,000 clones, 90% of them appearing once. Sequenced here: peripheral blood, sampled on day 0 of AZD1222 vaccination. Receptors were obtained from an adult in good health.

The V gene is TRBV7-9, the J gene TRBJ2-2; TRBD2 agrees at 10 bases. Unmatched junction bases numbered 5, after V lost 4 bases and J lost 3 bases. CDR3 length: 16 amino acids. CDR1 and CDR2 (germline): SEHNR, FQNEAQ (reference sequence). The CDR3 DNA reads TGTGCCAGCAGCTGGGTTGGGACTAGCGACACCGGGGAGCTGTTTTTT. Translating it yields CASSWVGTSDTGELFF.

This chain joins TRBV19 and TRBJ2-2, with 8 positions matching TRBD1. The CDR3 length is 16 residues. V lost 6 bases, J lost 0 bases, and 6 bases stayed unmatched. Per the germline V gene, CDR1 is LNHDA and CDR2 is SQIVND (reference sequence). CDR3 sequence: CASSPWTGTNTGELFF. The CDR3 DNA follows: TGTGCCAGTAGCCCTTGGACAGGGACGAACACCGGGGAGCTGTTTTTT.

The chain links TRBV2 to TRBJ1-3; D gene unclear. Trimming pared 4 bases from V and 4 bases from J, leaving 5 bases between. Germline V CDR1 and CDR2: SNHLY, FYNNEI. This CDR3 is built from 12 residues. The CDR3 DNA reads as TGTGCCAGCAGTGGAGACGGAAACACCATATATTTT. This gives the protein CASSGDGNTIYF.

The rearrangement joins TRBV4-3 to TRBJ1-6, with D unresolved. Deletions cut 0 bases from V and 7 bases from J, with 10 bases between. This CDR3 comprises 15 residues. CDR1 is LGHNA and CDR2 is YSLEER in the germline V gene. The CDR3 sequence is CASSQEGGMNSPLHF. The CDR3, as DNA: TGCGCCAGCAGCCAAGAAGGAGGGATGAATTCACCCCTCCACTTT.

This chain connects TRBV28 to TRBJ2-7; either TRBD1 or TRBD2 may fit D (6 bases each). The CDR3 has 13 residues. The V end lost 6 bases, the J end lost 1 base, and 10 bases lay between the germline ends. Germline CDR1 reads MDHEN; CDR2 reads SYDVKM. CDR3 in amino acids: CASRGGRSYEQYF. The CDR3 DNA reads TGTGCCAGCAGGGGGGGCCGATCCTACGAGCAGTACTTC.

The chain uses TRBV24-1 and TRBJ2-1, with TRBD2 as a possible D gene (7 bases). V shed 10 bases and J shed 5 bases, with 17 bases lying between them. The germline V gene has CDR1 KGHDR and CDR2 SFDVKD. This CDR3 is 14 amino acids long. CDR3: CATGGGANDNEQFF. The CDR3 coding sequence is TGTGCCACAGGGGGAGGGGCAAACGACAATGAGCAGTTCTTC.

The count of this clone is one. The gene calls are TRBV5-1 and TRBJ2-3, with TRBD2 matching over 11 bases. V was clipped by 1 base and J by 2 bases; unmatched bases: 12. Per germline, CDR1 SGHRS and CDR2 YFSETQ. The CDR3 extends over 19 amino acids. The CDR3 reads CASSLPTSGTRLSTDTQYF. As DNA, the CDR3 is TGCGCCAGCAGCTTGCCGACTAGCGGGACGCGCCTATCCACAGATACGCAGTATTTT.

The V and J genes are TRBV7-9 and TRBJ1-2; D remains unclear. This CDR3 has 11 residues. Germline V lookup: CDR1 SEHNR, CDR2 FQNEAQ (reference sequence). V was shortened by 4 bases and J by 8 bases, with 8 bases between the two germline ends. CDR3 residues: CASSSHGGYTF. CDR3 sequence (DNA): TGTGCCAGCAGCTCTCACGGGGGCTACACCTTC.

The rearrangement joins TRBV7-5 to TRBJ2-1; TRBD2, the table's D call, was not compared with the DNA. TRBV7-5 is classified as a pseudogene. This CDR3 has 15 amino acids. Here the CDR3 reads CARSLRGGRASEQFF. CDR3 nucleotide sequence: TGTGCCAGAAGCTTAAGGGGCGGGAGGGCCAGCGAGCAGTTCTTC.

The gene calls are TRBV7-8 and TRBJ2-2, with TRBD1 matching over 8 bases. The CDR3 is 16 residues long. CDR1 and CDR2 from the germline V gene are SGHVS and FQNEAQ. V trimming: 5 bases; J trimming: 6 bases; junction bases outside the gene matches: 11. CDR3 sequence reads: CASSLGTRGLSGELFF. CDR3 in DNA: TGTGCCAGCAGCCTGGGAACCAGGGGGCTGTCCGGGGAGCTGTTTTTT.

The V gene is TRBV7-2, the J gene TRBJ2-7; D is possibly TRBD2 (6 bases). The CDR3 is 15 amino acids. Germline V gene data show CDR1 as SGHTA and CDR2 as FQGNSA. V dropped 0 bases and J dropped 2 bases, with 11 bases sitting between them. DNA of the CDR3: TGTGCCAGCAGCTTAGCTCCTAGCGAAACCTACGAGCAGTACTTC. Protein: CASSLAPSETYEQYF.

The chain uses TRBV28 and TRBJ1-4, with 8 bases lining up with TRBD1. The CDR3 spans 14 residues. Losses at the gene ends were 2 bases for V and 14 bases for J; bases not matched to a gene: 10. Germline-derived CDR1 and CDR2 are MDHEN and SYDVKM. The CDR3 region has the DNA TGTGCCAGCAGTTTAACAGGGGGACATACAGAGCTGTTTTTT. Translated, it gives CASSLTGGHTELFF.

The chain joins TRBV30 to TRBJ1-6, with D possibly TRBD1 on 6 matching bases. Deletions cut 2 bases from V and 8 bases from J, with 13 bases between. The CDR3 consists of 14 residues. Germline V gene lookup returns CDR1 GTSNPN and CDR2 SVGIG (reference sequence). CDR3 amino acids: CAWSTRRGDSPLHF. CDR3 DNA sequence: TGTGCCTGGAGTACACGAAGGGGGGATTCACCCCTCCACTTT.

This chain connects TRBV28 to TRBJ1-5; TRBD1 is a possible D gene (5 bases). The germline CDR1 and CDR2 sequences are MDHEN and SYDVKM. Between the trimmed V and J ends, which lost 5 bases and 6 bases, there was a span of 20 bases. The CDR3 sequence is 16 residues long. DNA for the CDR3: TGTGCCAGCAGTCGAGTCGGGGCCCAGGCGGGTCAGCCCCAGCATTTT. Translated, it gives CASSRVGAQAGQPQHF.

This clone was observed a handful of times. The rearrangement joins TRBV2 to TRBJ2-7, with a weak D call TRBD1 (5 bases). Germline V CDR1 and CDR2: SNHLY, FYNNEI. The length of the CDR3 is 15 residues. The V and J ends lost 0 bases and 2 bases respectively, with 11 bases between them. CDR3 sequence reads: CASSEALTEPYEQYF. For the CDR3, the DNA is TGTGCCAGCAGTGAAGCCTTGACAGAACCCTACGAGCAGTACTTC.

The V call is TRBV2, the J call TRBJ2-7, with 13 nucleotides matching TRBD2. The CDR3 is 14 residues long. From germline, CDR1 is SNHLY and CDR2 FYNNEI. Germline trimming cut 7 bases from V and 4 bases from J; bases unmatched to any gene: 4. CDR3 sequence (DNA): TGTGCCAGCATTCCACTAGCGGGAGGGTACGAGCAGTACTTC. Amino acids: CASIPLAGGYEQYF.

This clone was recorded a few times. The CDR3 sequence is CASRRGLGGRDNEQFF. CDR3 in DNA: TGTGCCAGCAGGAGGGGACTTGGCGGGAGGGACAATGAGCAGTTCTTC. The genes are TRBV7-8 and TRBJ2-1; 9 bases align to TRBD2. The CDR3 consists of 16 residues. The germline V gene encodes CDR1 SGHVS and CDR2 FQNEAQ. V dropped 6 bases and J dropped 5; count of bases not matched to a gene: 11.

The table lists this clone with a few counts. This sequence joins TRBV28 and TRBJ2-7; a weak D match, TRBD2 (6 bases). Germline V gives CDR1 MDHEN, CDR2 SYDVKM. The ends were cut back, 11 bases at V and 4 bases at J, with 30 bases in the middle. The CDR3 length is 17 residues. CDR3 sequence (DNA): TGTGCCTCTAAGGGAAGCTTCACCGGGACTGCATATTACGAGCAGTACTTC. Translation gives CASKGSFTGTAYYEQYF.

This chain connects TRBV3-1 (or the pseudogene TRBV3-2) to TRBJ2-5, with unresolved D. The CDR3 is made up of 14 amino acids. Between the trimmed V and J ends, which lost 0 bases and 4 bases, there was a span of 9 bases. Germline V lookup: CDR1 LGHDT, CDR2 YNNKEL (reference sequence). CDR3 nucleotides: TGTGCCAGCAGCCAAGATCCCACAAGAGAGACCCAGTACTTC. It is translated as CASSQDPTRETQYF.

The chain combines TRBV10-3 with TRBJ2-1; 11 bases align to TRBD2. With V trimmed by 6 bases and J by 3 bases, 4 bases remained unmatched. The CDR3 is made up of 15 amino acids. Germline CDR1 is ENHRY and CDR2 is SYGVKD. The CDR3 DNA sequence: TGTGCCATCAGGAGGACTAGCGGGTTCTACAATGAGCAGTTCTTC. It encodes CAIRRTSGFYNEQFF.

This clone was seen only once. The chain carries TRBV18 and TRBJ1-1, with TRBD1 as a possible D gene (5 bases). CDR3 length equals 16 residues. Per the germline V gene, CDR1 is KGHSH and CDR2 is LQKENI. V shed 0 bases and J shed 5 bases, with 16 bases lying between them. CDR3 coding DNA: TGTGCCAGCTCACCACCGCTAGCAGGGAGTCAGACTGAAGCTTTCTTT. This gives the protein CASSPPLAGSQTEAFF.

The chain joins TRBV19 to TRBJ2-6; the match to TRBD1 covers 7 bases. The CDR3 extends over 16 amino acids. Looked up from germline, CDR1 is LNHDA and CDR2 is SQIVND (reference sequence). Losses at the gene ends were 5 bases for V and 0 bases for J; bases not matched to a gene: 4. The CDR3 here is CASSRGQTSGANVLTF. DNA of the CDR3: TGTGCCAGTAGTCGGGGACAGACCTCTGGGGCCAACGTCCTGACTTTC.

This chain joins TRBV6-1 and TRBJ2-7; 8 positions match TRBD1. The CDR3 spans 12 residues. In germline, CDR1 is MNHNS, CDR2 SASEGT. Trimming took 7 bases from V and 3 from J; bases not matched to a gene: 2. CDR3 nucleotides: TGTGCCAGCACCACAGGGGGCTACGAGCAGTACTTC. This encodes CASTTGGYEQYF.